The rows below give T cell receptor beta chains drawn from one sample of a study of T cell repertoires in cytomegalovirus infection. MiXCR, applied by TCRdb to the reads, yields one record per CDR3 protein. Here the sample spans under 150,000 distinct CDR3 sequences, under 30% being singletons. These receptors lack a known antigen. Sequences were obtained from PBMCs, sequenced either directly or after in vitro stimulation (not recorded which). Every receptor here comes from a human donor in good health (CMV status not recorded). Some clones in this sample may be carry-over from other donors' samples. Each CDR3 is given with its conserved first and last residue. D genes are given only for firm matches. Rows give clone size only sometimes, using once, few, many, or a class for an expanded clone.

few	TRBV20-1	NA	TRBJ2-4	TGCAGTGCTAGAACACAAGGGGGAGTACGGTCCAAAAACATTCAGTACTTC	CSARTQGGVRSKNIQYF
many	TRBV7-2	NA	TRBJ1-1	TGTGCCAGCAGCTTATCTATTAAGGACACTGAAGCTTTCTTT	CASSLSIKDTEAFF
NA	TRBV6-6	NA	TRBJ1-1	TGTGCCATTCGACAGGTAGCCAATGAAGCTTTCTTT	CAIRQVANEAFF
few	TRBV6-5	TRBD2	TRBJ2-1	TGTGCCAGCAGTCCCGGGGCTAGCGGGAGCGATGAGCAGTTCTTC	CASSPGASGSDEQFF
few	TRBV7-2	NA	TRBJ2-7	TGTGCCAGCACCGTCGGGGGCTTATCTTACGAGCAGTACTTC	CASTVGGLSYEQYF
many	TRBV7-2	TRBD2	TRBJ2-2	TGTGCCAGCAGAAGTAGCGGGATCGTCTCCGGGGAGCTGTTTTTT	CASRSSGIVSGELFF
many	TRBV7-2	NA	TRBJ1-1	TGTGCCAGCAGCTTAGCGCCTACAGGACCGAACACTGAAGCTTTCTTT	CASSLAPTGPNTEAFF
few	TRBV5-1	TRBD2	TRBJ2-1	TGCGCCAGCAGCTGGGCCCTGGGGCTAGCGGGAAGGGATGAGCAGTTCTTC	CASSWALGLAGRDEQFF
few	TRBV28	TRBD2	TRBJ2-1	TGTGCCAGCAGTTCTCCGGGACTAGCGGGAAGCTCCTACAATGAGCAGTTCTTC	CASSSPGLAGSSYNEQFF
few	TRBV4-1	NA	TRBJ1-1	TGCGCCAGCAGCCAAGACGCGGACAGTTGGGCTTTCTTT	CASSQDADSWAFF
few	TRBV11-2	NA	TRBJ2-1	TGTGCCAGCAGCTTATGGACCTCGGAGCAGTTCTTC	CASSLWTSEQFF
NA	TRBV7-2	TRBD2	TRBJ2-5	TGTGCCAGCAGCCTAGCGGGAGAGTACCAAGAGACCCAGTACTTC	CASSLAGEYQETQYF
NA	TRBV7-2	NA	TRBJ2-4	TGTGCCAGCAGCTTAAATAGGCTAGATAAAAACATTCAGTACTTC	CASSLNRLDKNIQYF
NA	TRBV11-2	NA	TRBJ2-2	TGTGCCAGCAGCTTAGTTCCGGGGACCGAGCCGACCGGGGAGCTGTTTTTT	CASSLVPGTEPTGELFF
few	TRBV6-1	TRBD1	TRBJ1-4	TGTGCCAGCAGTGACAGGGGGCTTAATGAAAAACTGTTTTTT	CASSDRGLNEKLFF
NA	TRBV12-3/TRBV12-4	NA	TRBJ2-3	TGTGCCAGCAGCGCGTCGGGGCGGGCAGATACGCAGTATTTT	CASSASGRADTQYF
NA	TRBV6-2/TRBV6-3	NA	TRBJ2-3	TGTGCCAGCAGTTACTTCAGCGGAGAGGGGGTAACCCACCCACCAGATACGCAGTATTTT	CASSYFSGEGVTHPPDTQYF
many	TRBV7-6	TRBD1	TRBJ1-5	TGTGCCAGCAGCCCAGAGACAGGGGTTGACCAGCCCCAGCATTTT	CASSPETGVDQPQHF
NA	TRBV12-3/TRBV12-4	NA	TRBJ1-6	TGTGCCAGCAGCCATAGGCCAGGGTCTACTTCACCCCTCCACTTT	CASSHRPGSTSPLHF
few	TRBV6-5	NA	TRBJ1-1	TGTGCCAGCAGTTACTCGTTAGGAGTAGCTTTCTTT	CASSYSLGVAFF
NA	TRBV3-1	TRBD1	TRBJ1-3	TGTGCCAGCAGCGCCGGACAGGGTTTCTCTGGAAACACCATATATTTT	CASSAGQGFSGNTIYF
NA	TRBV7-6	TRBD2	TRBJ2-5	TGTGCCAGCAGCTTAGAAGGCGGGAGGTCGGAGACCCAGTACTTC	CASSLEGGRSETQYF
few	TRBV7-9	NA	TRBJ1-1	TGTGCCAGCAGCTTACACCGAATGAGGACGGTGAACACTGAAGCTTTCTTT	CASSLHRMRTVNTEAFF
many	TRBV6-6	TRBD2	TRBJ2-1	TGTGCCAGCAGGGCCGGGACTAGCGGTGTTGGTGGGCAGTTCTTC	CASRAGTSGVGGQFF
many	TRBV28	TRBD2	TRBJ2-3	TGTGCCAGCAGTTTAAGCGGACAGAGAGCGGGAGGCGTCACAGATACGCAGTATTTT	CASSLSGQRAGGVTDTQYF
NA	TRBV15	NA	TRBJ1-3	TGTGCCACCAGCAGAGATGCCGTGGACCACTCCTCCTCTGGAAACACCATATATTTT	CATSRDAVDHSSSGNTIYF
NA	TRBV7-9	NA	TRBJ1-6	TGTGCCAGCAGCTTAGGGGCAACTGGCTCCTATAATTCACCCCTCCACTTT	CASSLGATGSYNSPLHF
NA	TRBV5-1	NA	TRBJ2-5	TGCGCCAGCAGCACACCTGGGCTTGGGGAGACCCAGTACTTC	CASSTPGLGETQYF
NA	TRBV12-3/TRBV12-4	NA	TRBJ1-1	TGTGCCAGCAGTTTCGTTCTCTTGCCCCGGAACACTGAAGCTTTCTTT	CASSFVLLPRNTEAFF
NA	TRBV19	NA	TRBJ1-4	TGTGCCAGTAGTACTATCGGGACCGGGGAAAAACTGTTTTTT	CASSTIGTGEKLFF
NA	TRBV7-4	TRBD1	TRBJ2-3	TGTGCCAGCAGCTCACCCGGTGTGACAGGGGGGGCAGATACGCAGTATTTT	CASSSPGVTGGADTQYF
many	TRBV7-2	TRBD2	TRBJ2-7	TGTGCCATACTAGCGGGGTCCTACGAGCAGTACTTC	CAILAGSYEQYF
NA	TRBV20-1	TRBD2	TRBJ2-3	TGCAGTGCTAGAATGCGGGAGGGCTCCGGTACGCAGTATTTT	CSARMREGSGTQYF
NA	TRBV11-2	NA	TRBJ2-3	TGTGCCAGCAGCTCTGGACTGGATCGCACAGATACGCAGTATTTT	CASSSGLDRTDTQYF
few	TRBV7-6	TRBD1	TRBJ2-7	TGTGCCAGCAGCTTCGGGACAGGGAAAGACTACGAGCAGTACTTC	CASSFGTGKDYEQYF
few	TRBV6-5	NA	TRBJ2-1	TGTGCCAGCAGTTACCCAAATCCGAGGGGTGAGCAGTTCTTC	CASSYPNPRGEQFF
NA	TRBV29-1	NA	TRBJ1-2	TGCAGCGTTGAAGATTCTTCAGGGAGATCCAGCTATGGCTACACCTTC	CSVEDSSGRSSYGYTF
NA	TRBV12-3/TRBV12-4	TRBD2	TRBJ2-5	TGTGCCAGCAGTTATAGCGGGAGGGCCGGAGAGACCCAGTACTTC	CASSYSGRAGETQYF
NA	TRBV25-1	NA	TRBJ2-1	TGTGCCAGCAGTGAATTAGGCAGTCAAGGCAATGAGCAGTTCTTC	CASSELGSQGNEQFF
NA	TRBV6-6	NA	TRBJ2-5	TGTGCCAGCAGTTACCGGGGAGCCGAGACCCAGTACTTC	CASSYRGAETQYF
few	TRBV19	NA	TRBJ2-3	TGTGCCACCTTGTCCGCTTCAAGAGATACGCAGTATTTT	CATLSASRDTQYF
NA	TRBV29-1	TRBD2	TRBJ2-3	TGCAGCGTTTATGGACTAGCTCAGTCAGATACGCAGTATTTT	CSVYGLAQSDTQYF
many	TRBV7-2	NA	TRBJ2-2	TGTGCCAGCAGCTTGGACGCGAACACCGGGGAGCTGTTTTTT	CASSLDANTGELFF
NA	TRBV18	NA	TRBJ2-6	TGTGCCAGCTCACGAGACCCTTCTGGGGCCAACGTCCTGACTTTC	CASSRDPSGANVLTF
many	TRBV6-1	NA	TRBJ1-2	TGTGCCAGCAGCTCCCCCATCAGGGGATCCAACTATGGCTACACCTTC	CASSSPIRGSNYGYTF